The 21 T cell receptor beta chains below were found in one sample sequenced in a study of cytotoxic CD8 clonotypes in ibrutinib-treated CLL. Only in-frame clones appear in the TCRdb table, and some are missing; sequencing was by immunoSEQ multiplex PCR. Of 250,000 to 350,000 clones listed, approximately 79% were seen once; the top ten hold about 5%. Specimen: PBMCs, collected at disease progression, from a patient treated with ibrutinib. The receptors originated from a human donor with chronic lymphocytic leukemia.

The chain joins TRBV9 to TRBJ1-1; 10 bases match TRBD1. The CDR3 consists of 18 residues. V dropped 0 bases and J dropped 1; count of bases not matched to a gene: 9. CDR1 and CDR2 (germline): SGDLS, YYNGEE. The CDR3: CASSVGTGGSIGNTEAFF. Here the CDR3 DNA reads TGTGCCAGCAGCGTAGGGACAGGGGGATCAATCGGGAACACTGAAGCTTTCTTT. The full variable domain, in which reference TRBV9 and TRBJ1-1 provide the parts outside the CDR3, is DSGVTQTPKHLITATGQRVTLRCSPRSGDLSVYWYQQSLDQGLQFLIQYYNGEERAKGNILERFSAQQFPDLHSELNLSSLELGDSALYFCASSVGTGGSIGNTEAFFGQGTRLTVV.

To note about this clone: This CDR3 is also generated by other DNA sequences in the sample. The CDR3 region has the DNA TGTGCCAGCTCACCGTTCAGAACCTACGAGCAGTACTTC. It encodes CASSPFRTYEQYF. The chain has TRBV18 and TRBJ2-7, with no clear D. Germline-derived CDR1 and CDR2 are KGHSH and LQKENI. Between the trimmed V and J ends, which lost 3 bases and 2 bases, there was a span of 8 bases. The CDR3 runs 13 residues.

The V and J genes are TRBV4-1 and TRBJ2-7; tentative D call: TRBD1 (5 bases). V lost 2 bases and J lost 1, with 9 bases in between. The CDR3 is 14 residues long. The germline gives CDR1 MGHRA, CDR2 YSYEKL. In DNA, the CDR3 is TGCGCCAGCAGCCAAACTCGACAGTCCTACGAGCAGTACTTC. It translates to CASSQTRQSYEQYF.

The V call is TRBV6-4, the J call TRBJ2-1; possible D gene TRBD1, 5 bases. Germline assignment: CDR1 MRHNA and CDR2 SNTAGT. CDR3 length: 15 residues. Trimming removed 5 bases at V and 7 bases at J, with 18 bases between. CDR3 amino acids: CASSPLGALRNEQFF. DNA for the CDR3: TGTGCCAGCAGTCCTTTAGGGGCGCTGAGGAATGAGCAGTTCTTC.

The chain links TRBV11-3 to TRBJ2-7; 9 bases match TRBD1. This CDR3 has 14 amino acids. With V trimmed by 3 bases and J by 2 bases, 2 bases remained unmatched. CDR1 and CDR2 (germline): SGHNT, YENEEA. The CDR3 reads CASSFGTGPYEQYF. Written as DNA, the CDR3 is TGTGCCAGCAGCTTCGGGACAGGGCCCTACGAGCAGTACTTC.

The chain is built from TRBV28 and TRBJ1-2, with 9 bases matching TRBD1. Germline CDR1 and CDR2: MDHEN and SYDVKM. V was clipped by 3 bases and J by 4 bases; unmatched bases: 15. The CDR3 totals 18 residues. For the CDR3, the DNA is TGTGCCAGCAGTTTTACGGGACAGGGAGCCCCTGGGAGCTATGGCTACACCTTC. Amino acids: CASSFTGQGAPGSYGYTF.

The sample holds a few counts of this clone. The chain employs TRBV13 and TRBJ1-1, with D possibly being TRBD1 (5 bases). Germline V gene lookup returns CDR1 PRHDT and CDR2 FYEKMQ (reference sequence). This CDR3 spans 13 amino acids. Trimming left V 5 bases short and J 7 bases short, with 14 bases between. CDR3 DNA sequence: TGTGCCAGCAGCCCGCAACCAGGGAGTGAAGCTTTCTTT. The encoded protein is CASSPQPGSEAFF. The full variable domain, rest sourced from reference TRBV13 and TRBJ1-1, is AAGVIQSPRHLIKEKRETATLKCYPIPRHDTVYWYQQGPGQDPQFLISFYEKMQSDKGSIPDRFSAQQFSDYHSELNMSSLELGDSALYFCASSPQPGSEAFFGQGTRLTVV.

The V and J genes are TRBV7-3 and TRBJ2-3, with 11 bases lining up with TRBD1. V shed 5 bases, J shed 0 bases, and the junction held 4 bases outside the gene matches. The CDR3 runs 16 residues. The germline V gene has CDR1 SGHTA and CDR2 FQGTGA. The CDR3 sequence: CASSVDRGPSTDTQYF. For the CDR3, the DNA is TGTGCCAGCAGCGTGGACAGGGGGCCTAGCACAGATACGCAGTATTTT.

The J gene is TRBJ2-3, the V gene TRBV13; the D is unclear. V lost 4 bases, J lost 6 bases, and 14 bases lay in between. This CDR3 region has 14 residues. Germline V gene sequence: CDR1 PRHDT, CDR2 FYEKMQ (reference sequence). CDR3 bases: TGTGCCAGCAGCTCCCGGTTTGAGTCCGATACGCAGTATTTT. Translating it yields CASSSRFESDTQYF.

The chain employs TRBV7-3 and TRBJ2-1, with D maybe TRBD1 (5 bases). V lost 5 bases and J 2 bases, leaving 13 bases between the germline ends. This CDR3 comprises 15 residues. Germline CDR1 reads SGHTA; CDR2 reads FQGTGA. CDR3 in amino acids: CASSLHPGPYNEQFF. The CDR3 coding sequence is TGTGCCAGCAGCCTACACCCAGGGCCCTACAATGAGCAGTTCTTC. Combining the CDR3 with reference TRBV7-3 and TRBJ2-1 gives the whole variable domain GAGVSQTPSNKVTEKGKYVELRCDPISGHTALYWYRQSLGQGPEFLIYFQGTGAADDSGLPNDRFFAVRPEGSVSTLKIQRTERGDSAVYLCASSLHPGPYNEQFFGPGTRLTVL.

Notes on this clone: The sample holds other DNA sequences that translate to the same CDR3. The genes are TRBV7-9 and TRBJ1-3, with unresolved D. Trimming removed 1 base at V and 3 bases at J, with 7 bases between. The CDR3 runs to 14 residues. Germline V gene sequence: CDR1 SEHNR, CDR2 FQNEAQ (reference sequence). The DNA of the CDR3 is TGTGCCAGCAGCTTAGGTGGTAGTGGAAACACCATATATTTT. Its protein is CASSLGGSGNTIYF.

V and J are TRBV2 and TRBJ2-3; no clear D gene. From germline, CDR1 is SNHLY and CDR2 FYNNEI. V dropped 6 bases and J dropped 6 bases, with 7 bases sitting between them. The CDR3 has 11 amino acids. The chain's CDR3 is CASRLGDTQYF. CDR3 DNA: TGTGCCAGCAGATTGGGGGATACGCAGTATTTT.

This chain connects TRBV15 to TRBJ1-6, with 7 bases aligning to TRBD1. Germline CDR1 reads LNHNV; CDR2 reads YYDKDF (reference sequence). Trimming took 7 bases from V and 4 from J; bases not matched to a gene: 7. The CDR3 is 15 amino acids. CDR3 coding DNA: TGTGCCACCACCATAGACAGGGATTATAATTCACCCCTCCACTTT. Translating it yields CATTIDRDYNSPLHF.

This clone has only a few counts. The CDR3 is CASSQPGPSQFF. CDR3 sequence (DNA): TGTGCCAGCAGCCAACCGGGCCCTTCCCAATTCTTC. The rearrangement uses TRBV7-2 and TRBJ2-1, with D unclear. This CDR3 spans 12 amino acids. The germline CDR1 and CDR2 sequences are SGHTA and FQGNSA. The germline V and J ends were trimmed by 5 bases and 16 bases, with 18 bases remaining between them.

This clone was seen only once. The chain couples TRBV5-6 to TRBJ2-5, with 12 nucleotides matching TRBD2. V was clipped by 0 bases and J by 5 bases; unmatched bases: 5. Germline V gene lookup returns CDR1 SGHDT and CDR2 YYEEEE. This CDR3 is 16 amino acids long. The chain's CDR3 is CASSLVPGLAGETQYF. The CDR3 DNA follows: TGTGCCAGCAGCTTGGTTCCCGGACTAGCGGGGGAGACCCAGTACTTC.

This sequence joins TRBV28 and TRBJ2-7; D gene uncertain. Germline V gene sequence: CDR1 MDHEN, CDR2 SYDVKM. V was cut by 7 bases and J by 2 bases, with 9 bases left in between. CDR3 length: 12 amino acids. The CDR3 DNA reads as TGTGCCAGCAACTCCCTCCCCTACGAGCAGTACTTC. This gives the protein CASNSLPYEQYF.

The chain combines TRBV7-9 with TRBJ1-4; D might be TRBD1 (6 bases). The CDR3 spans 18 residues. Between the trimmed V and J ends, which lost 0 bases and 0 bases, there was a span of 14 bases. Germline-derived CDR1 and CDR2 are SEHNR and FQNEAQ (reference sequence). The CDR3 loop reads CASSLALQGGTTNEKLFF. DNA of the CDR3: TGTGCCAGCAGCTTAGCGCTACAGGGAGGGACAACTAATGAAAAACTGTTTTTT.

The rearrangement links TRBV2 to TRBJ2-7; maybe TRBD1 (7 bases). Germline V CDR1 and CDR2: SNHLY, FYNNEI. The V and J ends lost 6 bases and 7 bases respectively, with 13 bases between them. The CDR3 sequence is 12 residues long. The chain's CDR3 is CASRWQGGEQYF. The DNA of the CDR3 is TGTGCCAGCAGGTGGCAGGGGGGTGAGCAGTACTTC.

The V and J genes are TRBV4-1 and TRBJ1-2; D perhaps matches TRBD1 (6 bases). With 4 bases removed from V and 2 bases from J, the gap between germline ends came to 14 bases. Germline V gives CDR1 MGHRA, CDR2 YSYEKL. The CDR3 covers 15 residues. The CDR3 DNA is TGCGCCAGCAGCCCCGTAGGGGGGCGCAACTATGGCTACACCTTC. The encoded protein is CASSPVGGRNYGYTF.

The chain recombines TRBV4-1 with TRBJ2-1; the D is unclear. Germline CDR1 and CDR2: MGHRA and YSYEKL. The CDR3 is made up of 15 amino acids. V shed 3 bases and J shed 0 bases, with 9 bases lying between them. Written as DNA, the CDR3 is TGCGCCAGCAGCCATGCTCCGAGCTCCTACAATGAGCAGTTCTTC. As protein: CASSHAPSSYNEQFF.

CDR3 sequence: CASSLGAWDTQYF. The CDR3 DNA sequence: TGTGCCAGCAGCTTGGGGGCGTGGGATACGCAGTATTTT. The V call is TRBV5-6, the J call TRBJ2-3; D is unclear. Germline loops: CDR1 SGHDT, CDR2 YYEEEE. The CDR3 has 13 residues. V lost 0 bases and J lost 6, with 8 bases in between.